This TCR beta chain came from a study of T-cell memory formation after mild COVID-19. TCRdb analysed the 5' RACE reads with MiXCR anew, one entry per CDR3 protein. The sample lists 400,000 to 450,000 distinct CDR3 sequences; approximately 18% were seen once. The V gene lost 0 bases and the J gene lost 4 bases, with 9 bases spanning the gap. The CDR3 has 14 amino acids. CDR1 is LGHNA and CDR2 is YSLEER in the germline V gene. This TCR was sampled from a man between 18 and 35 years old who had mild COVID-19 (a few samples of this study predate the infection). Cell type and time point are not known. What was sequenced was PBMCs or a T cell subset sorted from them (not recorded which). This chain connects TRBV4-3 to TRBJ1-2; D gene ambiguous. This CDR3 is CASSQDVGSYGYTF. CDR3 bases: TGCGCCAGCAGCCAAGACGTGGGGTCCTATGGCTACACCTTC.